This T cell receptor beta chain appears in the sequencing data of a study of long-term antiretroviral therapy in people with HIV. V was shortened by 5 bases and J by 6 bases, with 18 bases between the two germline ends. Germline V gives CDR1 SEHNR, CDR2 FQNEAQ (reference sequence). The CDR3 sequence is 15 residues long. This clone was picked up one time. Its antigen is not known. Findings of the study overall: Clones that expanded before ART (that is, prior to treatment) dominated the repertoire at all time points. Once patients were on ART, diversity went higher but still fell short of transplant donor controls. In HIV, the repertoires covered a tighter span of CDR3 lengths than in controls.

Sequencing relied on immunoSEQ assay v3.0, run at survey level. Method: immunoSEQ multiplex PCR; TCRdb's copy keeps in-frame clones and lacks some. This table has around 18,000 clones, just over 75% appearing once. The source is a woman between 45 and 65 years old with HIV. This specimen was unsorted PBMCs, taken 0.5 years before starting antiretroviral therapy. This chain uses TRBV7-9 with TRBJ2-3; possibly TRBD1 for D (6 bases). The CDR3 region is CASSPVLGASDTQYF. As DNA, the CDR3 is TGTGCCAGCAGCCCTGTTTTGGGGGCCTCTGATACGCAGTATTTT.